This record covers a single TCR beta chain. These data come from a study of shared clonotypes between healthy human individuals. This CDR3 is 21 amino acids long. Per the germline V gene, CDR1 is LGHNA and CDR2 is YSLEER. V was pared by 0 bases and J by 0 bases, with 24 bases between. Only in-frame clones appear in the TCRdb table, and some are missing; sequencing was by immunoSEQ multiplex PCR. The sample lists over a million clones, 95% to 97% occurring once. V usage is TRBV4-3 and J usage is TRBJ2-1, with D uncertain. The sequencing input was naive CD4+ T cells sorted from blood. Sample subset: CD45RA+ positively selected. This TCR was sampled from a man aged 30 to 39 in good health. The CDR3 DNA sequence: TGCGCCAGCAGCCAAGATCTTCAGCAATCATCGTCCGTAAGCTCCTACAATGAGCAGTTCTTC. It specifies CASSQDLQQSSSVSSYNEQFF.